This TCR beta chain was recorded in a study of graft-versus-host responses after intestinal transplantation (dated by TCRdb to 2020 to 2022). Regarding the complete study: Recipients received multivisceral, liver-intestinal, or isolated intestinal transplants. Donor T cell macrochimerism was defined as a peak of at least 4% donor T cells among recipient peripheral blood mononuclear cells. Every recipient was given anti-thymocyte globulin induction, then maintenance tacrolimus and steroids for around three years. Of the 20 to 30 intestinal transplant recipients enrolled in the cohort, one of whom was a retransplant, a few patients without pretransplant specimens were excluded. After intestinal transplantation, graft-versus-host and host-versus-graft alloreactive T cell clones in the graft, circulation and bone marrow were tracked using bulk TCR-beta CDR3 sequencing. Samples from a few later patients were sequenced in-house on an Illumina MiSeq with MiXCR processing rather than by the commercial service. Alloreactive clones were identified by sequencing pre-transplant mixed lymphocyte reaction products and comparing these products with unstimulated pre-transplant donor and recipient T cells.

As concerns this clone: Its antigen has not been determined. No much larger clone exists at a distance of one base, and base qualities are not known.

In the germline V gene, CDR1 corresponds to SGHDN and CDR2 to FVKESK. The CDR3 numbers 16 residues from cysteine through phenylalanine. Just CDR3 DNA is preserved here, 48 bases in frame from base 1. Trimming at the junction amounts to 1 base on V and 6 bases on J, and the germline ends lie 19 bases apart. Findings and caveats that apply to the study as a whole: High GvH to HvG T cell clonal ratios were observed in the allografts of patients with donor T cell macrochimerism. Early after transplant, peak levels of circulating GvH clones were associated with declines in HvG clones. GvH clones were detected in recipient bone marrow, and some appeared earlier in ileal mucosa or blood, consistent with an intestinal mucosal origin. The relatively low number and heterogeneity of intestinal transplant patients limited the conclusions.

Blood samples were collected up to 4 times in the first month after transplant and then at least monthly when available. Library creation used the immunoSEQ multiplex PCR assay. For most patients, high-throughput TCR-beta CDR3 sequencing of genomic DNA was performed by Adaptive Biotechnologies. The original pipeline was this. TCR sequencing data were retrieved from Adaptive's ImmunoSEQ software for around 18 patients, whereas a few other patients were processed with MiXCR and VDJtools. CDR3 nucleotide sequences shared between donor and recipient were removed because their origin could not be assigned. To count as alloreactive, a clone needed at least 2-fold expansion over unstimulated cells and a minimum CFSE-low frequency of 0.002% (template counts) or 0.001% (read counts). A clone was considered mappable if detected in the sequenced pre-transplant spleen, lymph node, or MLR CFSE-low populations of the donor or recipient. Cumulative frequency of alloreactive clones was calculated as a percentage of all sequences weighted by copy number. The table comes from immuneACCESS by way of TCRdb, which keeps in-frame sequences with V and J called. Part of the clones is missing from these tables; in studies checked, under half for an unresolved V gene and the rest for unknown reasons. V and J calls and clone size are as listed in that table; D and trimming were resolved from the DNA. This sample gives about 39,000 clones in total; nearly 90% of them show up just once. Roughly 7.1% of the sample comes from the top ten.

The material was PBMCs, obtained 260 to 270 days after transplant. Recombination linked TRBV14 to TRBJ2-7; the D match is possibly TRBD1 or TRBD2, with 5 bases aligned in each. The receptor was derived from a human patient who received an intestinal transplant, so some T cells may come from the graft donor. The nucleotide sequence reads TGTGCCAGCAGCCAAGGCTCCGGGACCCACTACCCCGAGCAGTACTTC. It codes for CASSQGSGTHYPEQYF.